The clone carrying this T cell receptor beta chain has a handful of counts. The antigen remains undetermined. Via MiXCR, TCRdb re-called the 5' RACE reads, giving one row per CDR3 protein. In the table there are hundreds of thousands of distinct CDR3 sequences, about 8.7% of which are singletons. This entry belongs to a study of T cells after yellow fever vaccination. About the research overall: Preparing low-cell-number fractions relied on SMART-Seq v4 Ultra Low Input.

Study observations and caveats: Weaker, the secondary response peaked sooner, at day 5 versus 15. Reappearing after the booster were most of the clones from primary vaccination (about 96% CD4, 75% to 90% CD8).

CDR3 length: 14 residues. Losses at the gene ends were 1 base for V and 9 bases for J; bases not matched to a gene: 6. Germline CDR1 is DFQATT and CDR2 is SNEGSKA (reference sequence). The V call is TRBV20-1, the J call TRBJ2-1; 10 bases map to TRBD2. Specimen: PBMCs, collected on the day of the first yellow fever vaccination. The source is a young man who received the YFV17D yellow fever vaccine. CDR3 region: CSARGSGGAFEQFF. The CDR3 bases are TGCAGTGCTAGAGGCAGCGGGGGGGCTTTTGAGCAGTTCTTC.